The 16 T cell receptor beta chains reported below all come from one sample, sequenced in a study of cytomegalovirus exposure and HLA in healthy donors. Primers: 60 Vbeta forward and 13 Jbeta reverse. TCRdb's copy holds only in-frame clones and misses some; the assay was immunoSEQ multiplex PCR. The data hold under 250,000 clones, with 75% to 80% observed a single time. The source material was PBMCs. The receptors stem from a male donor in good health and CMV-seronegative.

The chain uses TRBV19 and TRBJ2-7, with D uncertain. The CDR3 has 13 residues. Germline CDR1 LNHDA, CDR2 SQIVND (reference sequence). V dropped 3 bases and J dropped 3 bases, with 9 bases sitting between them. CDR3 in DNA: TGTGCCAGTAGTATTTTCCCGGGCTACGAGCAGTACTTC. This encodes CASSIFPGYEQYF.

This clone appeared a few times. This chain uses TRBV29-1 with TRBJ2-7; tentative D call: TRBD1 (6 bases). This CDR3 is 13 amino acids long. From germline, CDR1 is SQVTM and CDR2 ANQGSEA. Trimming took off 1 base at V and 3 bases at J, with 10 bases between the two ends. DNA of the CDR3: TGCAGCGTTGAAGCCAGGGGCGGCTACGAGCAGTACTTC. Translation: CSVEARGGYEQYF.

This clone turned up a few times. The chain combines TRBV4-3 with TRBJ2-1; 9 positions agree with TRBD2. J gave up 2 bases and V 5 bases, and 4 bases lay outside the gene matches. The CDR3 sequence is 15 residues long. Germline-derived CDR1 and CDR2 are LGHNA and YSLEER. This chain's CDR3 is CASSGRGGPYNEQFF. DNA of the CDR3: TGCGCCAGCAGCGGGCGGGGGGGCCCCTACAATGAGCAGTTCTTC.

In this sample, this clone turned up once. The V call is TRBV6-5, the J call TRBJ2-7; 8 bases are a match to TRBD1. V was pared by 0 bases and J by 3 bases, with 4 bases of the junction left unmatched. The CDR3 is 15 residues long. Germline loops: CDR1 MNHEY, CDR2 SVGAGI. CDR3 residues: CASSYSGTGDYEQYF. DNA of the CDR3: TGTGCCAGCAGTTACTCAGGGACAGGTGACTACGAGCAGTACTTC.

This clone was seen a handful of times. J is TRBJ2-2 and V is TRBV7-3, with D unresolved. The CDR3 length is 14 residues. Trimming removed 1 base from V and 5 bases from J, with 8 bases in between. Germline V gene lookup returns CDR1 SGHTA and CDR2 FQGTGA. This chain's CDR3 is CASSLSGPTGELFF. The DNA of the CDR3 is TGTGCCAGCAGCTTAAGTGGGCCAACCGGGGAGCTGTTTTTT.

The genes are TRBV10-3 and TRBJ2-2, with D maybe TRBD2 (5 bases). The CDR3 spans 16 residues. CDR1 is ENHRY, CDR2 SYGVKD, per germline. The germline V and J ends were trimmed by 6 bases and 5 bases, with 19 bases remaining between them. This CDR3 is CAISSVNGGETGELFF. The CDR3, as DNA: TGTGCCATCAGCAGCGTTAATGGAGGAGAAACCGGGGAGCTGTTTTTT.

The sample holds a few counts of this clone. CDR3 loop: CASSLGTSGVDEQFF. For the CDR3, the DNA is TGTGCCAGCAGCTTGGGGACTAGCGGGGTCGATGAGCAGTTCTTC. The chain uses TRBV11-3 and TRBJ2-1; 13 nucleotides match TRBD2. This CDR3 spans 15 amino acids. CDR1 is SGHNT and CDR2 is YENEEA in the germline V gene. V was clipped by 3 bases and J by 8 bases; unmatched bases: 4.

The rearrangement uses TRBV5-1 and TRBJ1-1, with 8 positions matching TRBD1. In germline, CDR1 is SGHRS, CDR2 YFSETQ. The CDR3 loop spans 14 amino acids. V lost 8 bases and J lost 1; bases outside the gene matches: 7. CDR3 nucleotide sequence: TGCGCCAGTTGTCAGGGGGCCCAGAACACTGAAGCTTTCTTT. It specifies CASCQGAQNTEAFF. The full variable domain, rest sourced from reference TRBV5-1 and TRBJ1-1, is KAGVTQTPRYLIKTRGQQVTLSCSPISGHRSVSWYQQTPGQGLQFLFEYFSETQRNKGNFPGRFSGRQFSNSRSEMNVSTLELGDSALYLCASCQGAQNTEAFFGQGTRLTVV.

V is TRBV7-2 and J is TRBJ2-2; D is unclear. Germline lookup yields CDR1 SGHTA and CDR2 FQGNSA. The CDR3 contains 12 residues. Trimming took off 1 base at V and 6 bases at J, with 3 bases between the two ends. CDR3 region: CASSLGPGELFF. The CDR3 nucleotides are TGTGCCAGCAGCTTAGGGCCCGGGGAGCTGTTTTTT.

The chain combines TRBV7-3 with TRBJ1-3; TRBD1 is a possible D gene (6 bases). Germline V lookup: CDR1 SGHTA, CDR2 FQGTGA. This CDR3 is built from 15 residues. The V gene lost 5 bases and the J gene lost 4 bases, with 15 bases spanning the gap. CDR3 in DNA: TGTGCCAGCAGCCCTCCGGGGGGGCCCGGAAACACCATATATTTT. Encoded protein: CASSPPGGPGNTIYF.

The chain recombines TRBV19 with TRBJ1-1; 9 nucleotides match TRBD1. CDR1 is LNHDA, CDR2 SQIVND, per germline (reference sequence). J gave up 0 bases and V 7 bases, and 3 bases lay outside the gene matches. CDR3 length: 14 residues. CDR3 amino acids: CASTGTGLNTEAFF. The CDR3 DNA reads as TGTGCCAGTACCGGGACAGGGTTGAACACTGAAGCTTTCTTT.

The J gene is TRBJ2-3, the V gene TRBV10-3; TRBD2 agrees at 7 bases. CDR1 and CDR2 from the germline V gene are ENHRY and SYGVKD. CDR3 length: 14 residues. The junction had 8 bases not matched to a gene; V was cut back by 6 bases and J by 5 bases. The CDR3 loop is CAISNTGGRDTQYF. CDR3 DNA: TGTGCCATCAGCAATACGGGAGGAAGAGATACGCAGTATTTT.

The chain has TRBV5-1 and TRBJ2-3, with D hard to call. The CDR3 sequence is 13 residues long. Trimming took off 4 bases at V and 3 bases at J, with 9 bases between the two ends. The V gene's germline CDR1 is SGHRS and CDR2 YFSETQ. Here the CDR3 DNA reads TGCGCCAGCAGCGCCGGGTTGACAGATACGCAGTATTTT. This encodes CASSAGLTDTQYF.

A single count supports this clone. This chain joins TRBV30 and TRBJ1-3; D gene ambiguous. Germline V gene data show CDR1 as GTSNPN and CDR2 as SVGIG (reference sequence). The CDR3 contains 14 residues. The V gene lost 7 bases and the J gene lost 5 bases, with 18 bases spanning the gap. CDR3 protein: CAYSVAGGRNTIYF. CDR3 bases: TGTGCCTACTCGGTAGCGGGTGGTAGAAACACCATATATTTT.

A single count supports this clone. V usage is TRBV15 and J usage is TRBJ1-4; the D gene is possibly TRBD1 (5 bases). Germline V gene data show CDR1 as LNHNV and CDR2 as YYDKDF (reference sequence). V dropped 5 bases and J dropped 8 bases, with 21 bases sitting between them. This CDR3 region has 16 residues. The CDR3 sequence: CATSPGATVLREKLFF. DNA of the CDR3: TGTGCCACCAGCCCTGGGGCGACAGTTTTAAGGGAAAAACTGTTTTTT. Filled out from reference TRBV15 and TRBJ1-4, the complete variable domain reads DAMVIQNPRYQVTQFGKPVTLSCSQTLNHNVMYWYQQKSSQAPKLLFHYYDKDFNNEADTPDNFQSRRPNTSFCFLDIRSPGLGDTAMYLCATSPGATVLREKLFFGSGTQLSVL.

This chain joins TRBV2 and TRBJ2-7; 7 bases are shared with TRBD1. Per the germline V gene, CDR1 is SNHLY and CDR2 is FYNNEI. V dropped 8 bases and J dropped 5; count of bases not matched to a gene: 9. The CDR3 runs to 13 residues. CDR3 sequence reads: CASFSTGYHEQYF. The CDR3 DNA sequence: TGTGCCAGCTTTTCGACAGGGTACCACGAGCAGTACTTC.